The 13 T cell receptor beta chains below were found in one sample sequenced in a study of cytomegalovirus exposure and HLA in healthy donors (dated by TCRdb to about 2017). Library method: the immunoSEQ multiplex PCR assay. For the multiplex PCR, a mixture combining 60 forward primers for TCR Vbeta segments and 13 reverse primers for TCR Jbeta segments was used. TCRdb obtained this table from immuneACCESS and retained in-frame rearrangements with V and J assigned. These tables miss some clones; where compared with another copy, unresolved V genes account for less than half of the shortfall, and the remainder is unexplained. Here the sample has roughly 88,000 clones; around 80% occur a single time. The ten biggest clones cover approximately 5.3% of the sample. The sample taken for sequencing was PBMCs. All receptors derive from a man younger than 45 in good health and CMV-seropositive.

DNA for the CDR3: TGCGCCAGCAGCTGGACAGGGGATTTTACTGAAGCTTTCTTT. Translation: CASSWTGDFTEAFF. The chain is built from TRBV5-1 and TRBJ1-1; TRBD1 matches 9 bases. The germline CDR1 and CDR2 sequences are SGHRS and YFSETQ. CDR3 size: 14 residues. Trimming removed 3 bases from V and 5 bases from J; junction bases left unmatched: 5.

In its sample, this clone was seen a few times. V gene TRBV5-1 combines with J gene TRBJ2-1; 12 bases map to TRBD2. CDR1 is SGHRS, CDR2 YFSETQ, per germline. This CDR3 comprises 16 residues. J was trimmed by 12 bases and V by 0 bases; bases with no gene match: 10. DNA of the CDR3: TGCGCCAGCAGCTTGGAGAGGACTAGCGGGACAATGGGGCAGTTCTTC. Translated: CASSLERTSGTMGQFF.

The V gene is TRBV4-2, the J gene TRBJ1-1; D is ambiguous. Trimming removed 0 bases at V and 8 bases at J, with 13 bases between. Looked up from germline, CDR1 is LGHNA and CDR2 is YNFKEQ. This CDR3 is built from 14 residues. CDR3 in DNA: TGTGCCAGCAGCCAAGATGGCGGCTCTGGGGAAGCTTTCTTT. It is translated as CASSQDGGSGEAFF.

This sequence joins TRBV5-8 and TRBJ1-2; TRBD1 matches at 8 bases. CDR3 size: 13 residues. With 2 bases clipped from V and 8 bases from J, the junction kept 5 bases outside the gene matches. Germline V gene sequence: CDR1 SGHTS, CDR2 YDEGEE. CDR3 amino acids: CASSFRDRRGYTF. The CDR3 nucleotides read TGTGCCAGCAGCTTCCGGGACAGGCGAGGCTACACCTTC.

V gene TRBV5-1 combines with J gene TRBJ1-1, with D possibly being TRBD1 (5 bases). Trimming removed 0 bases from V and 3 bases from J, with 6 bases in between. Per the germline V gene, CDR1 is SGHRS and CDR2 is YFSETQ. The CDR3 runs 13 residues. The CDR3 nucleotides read TGCGCCAGCAGCTTGGGGGGGGACACTGAAGCTTTCTTT. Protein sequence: CASSLGGDTEAFF.

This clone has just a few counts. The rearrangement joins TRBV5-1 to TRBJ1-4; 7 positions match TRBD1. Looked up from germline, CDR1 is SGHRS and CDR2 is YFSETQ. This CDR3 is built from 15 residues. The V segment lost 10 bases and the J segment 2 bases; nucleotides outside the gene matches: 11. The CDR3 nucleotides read TGCGCCGGAAGACAGGGAGCTACCACTAATGAAAAACTGTTTTTT. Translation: CAGRQGATTNEKLFF.

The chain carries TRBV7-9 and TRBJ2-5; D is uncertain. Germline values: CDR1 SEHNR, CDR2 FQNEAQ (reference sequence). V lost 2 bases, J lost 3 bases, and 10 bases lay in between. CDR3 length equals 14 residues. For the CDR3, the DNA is TGTGCCAGCAGCTTACGTGGCTCAGAAGAGACCCAGTACTTC. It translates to CASSLRGSEETQYF.

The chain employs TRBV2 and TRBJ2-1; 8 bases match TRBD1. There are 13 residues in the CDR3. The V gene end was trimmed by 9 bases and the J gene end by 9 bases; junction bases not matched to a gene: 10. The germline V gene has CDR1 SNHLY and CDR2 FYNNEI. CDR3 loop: CARKPGQEGEQFF. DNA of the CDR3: TGTGCCAGAAAACCGGGACAGGAGGGTGAGCAGTTCTTC.

In nucleotides, the CDR3 is TGTGCCAGTAGTACGACAGGGACGCAAAATTCACCCCTCCACTTT. Protein product: CASSTTGTQNSPLHF. The chain uses TRBV19 and TRBJ1-6; 7 positions agree with TRBD1. Looked up from germline, CDR1 is LNHDA and CDR2 is SQIVND (reference sequence). The CDR3 totals 15 residues. V was clipped by 4 bases and J by 7 bases; unmatched bases: 7.

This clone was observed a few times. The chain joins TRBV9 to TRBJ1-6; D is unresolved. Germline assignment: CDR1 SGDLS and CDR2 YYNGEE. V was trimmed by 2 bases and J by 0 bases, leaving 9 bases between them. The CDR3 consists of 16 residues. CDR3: CASSVSESSYNSPLHF. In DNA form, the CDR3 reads TGTGCCAGCAGCGTTTCCGAGAGCTCCTATAATTCACCCCTCCACTTT.

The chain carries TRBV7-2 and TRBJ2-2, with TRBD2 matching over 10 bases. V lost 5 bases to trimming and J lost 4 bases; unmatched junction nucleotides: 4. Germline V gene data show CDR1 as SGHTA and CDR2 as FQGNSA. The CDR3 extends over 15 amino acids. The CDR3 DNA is TGTGCCAGCAGCCCAGCGGGAGGGGGCACCGGGGAGCTGTTTTTT. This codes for CASSPAGGGTGELFF.

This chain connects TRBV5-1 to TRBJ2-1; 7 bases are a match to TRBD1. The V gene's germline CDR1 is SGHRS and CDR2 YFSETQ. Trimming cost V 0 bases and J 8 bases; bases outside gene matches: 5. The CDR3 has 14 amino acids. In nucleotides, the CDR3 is TGCGCCAGCAGCTTGGCAGGGGGAAGGTATGAGCAGTTCTTC. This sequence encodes CASSLAGGRYEQFF.

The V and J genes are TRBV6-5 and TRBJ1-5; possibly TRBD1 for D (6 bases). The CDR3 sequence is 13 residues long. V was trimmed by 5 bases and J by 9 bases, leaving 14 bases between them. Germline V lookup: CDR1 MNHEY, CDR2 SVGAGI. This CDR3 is CASSDRWSGPQHF. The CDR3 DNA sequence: TGTGCCAGCAGTGACAGGTGGTCTGGGCCCCAGCATTTT.